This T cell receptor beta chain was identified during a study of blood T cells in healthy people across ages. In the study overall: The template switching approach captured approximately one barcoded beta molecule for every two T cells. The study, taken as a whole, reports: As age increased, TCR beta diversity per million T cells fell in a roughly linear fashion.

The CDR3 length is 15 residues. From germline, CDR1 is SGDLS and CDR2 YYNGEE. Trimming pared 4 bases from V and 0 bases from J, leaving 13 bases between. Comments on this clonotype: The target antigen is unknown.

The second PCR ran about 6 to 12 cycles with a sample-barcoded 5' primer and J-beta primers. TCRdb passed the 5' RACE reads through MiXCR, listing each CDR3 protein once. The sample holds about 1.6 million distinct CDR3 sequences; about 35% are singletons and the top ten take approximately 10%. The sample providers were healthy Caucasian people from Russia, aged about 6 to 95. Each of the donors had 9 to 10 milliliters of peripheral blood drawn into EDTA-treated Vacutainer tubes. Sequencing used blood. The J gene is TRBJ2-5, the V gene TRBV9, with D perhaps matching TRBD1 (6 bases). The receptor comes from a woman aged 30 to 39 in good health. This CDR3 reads CASSSNPGDQETQYF. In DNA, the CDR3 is TGTGCCAGCAGCTCAAACCCAGGGGACCAAGAGACCCAGTACTTC. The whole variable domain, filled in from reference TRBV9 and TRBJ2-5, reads DSGVTQTPKHLITATGQRVTLRCSPRSGDLSVYWYQQSLDQGLQFLIQYYNGEERAKGNILERFSAQQFPDLHSELNLSSLELGDSALYFCASSSNPGDQETQYFGPGTRLLVL.